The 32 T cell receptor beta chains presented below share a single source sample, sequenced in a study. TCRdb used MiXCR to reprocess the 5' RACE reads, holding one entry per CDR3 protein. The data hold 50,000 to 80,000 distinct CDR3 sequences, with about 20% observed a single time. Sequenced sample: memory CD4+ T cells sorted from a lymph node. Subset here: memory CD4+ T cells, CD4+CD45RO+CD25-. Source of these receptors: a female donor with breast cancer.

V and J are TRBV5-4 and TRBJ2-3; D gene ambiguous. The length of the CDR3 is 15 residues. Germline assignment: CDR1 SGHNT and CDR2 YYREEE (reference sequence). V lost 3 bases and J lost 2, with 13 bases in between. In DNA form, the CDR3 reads TGTGCCAGCAGCTCGCCCGGATGGGACACAGATACGCAGTATTTT. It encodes CASSSPGWDTDTQYF.

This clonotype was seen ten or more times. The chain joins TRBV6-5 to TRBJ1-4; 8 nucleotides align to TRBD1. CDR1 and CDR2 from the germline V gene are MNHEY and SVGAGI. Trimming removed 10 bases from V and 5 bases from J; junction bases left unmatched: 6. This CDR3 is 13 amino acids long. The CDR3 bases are TGTGCCACCAAGACAGGGGTCAATGAAAAACTGTTTTTT. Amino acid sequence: CATKTGVNEKLFF.

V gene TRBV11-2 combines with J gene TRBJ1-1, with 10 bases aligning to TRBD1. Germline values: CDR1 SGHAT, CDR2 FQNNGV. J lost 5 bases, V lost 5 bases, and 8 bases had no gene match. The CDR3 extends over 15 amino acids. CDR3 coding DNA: TGTGCCAGCAGCCCGACAGGGGGCGGAGGGACTGAAGCTTTCTTT. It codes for CASSPTGGGGTEAFF.

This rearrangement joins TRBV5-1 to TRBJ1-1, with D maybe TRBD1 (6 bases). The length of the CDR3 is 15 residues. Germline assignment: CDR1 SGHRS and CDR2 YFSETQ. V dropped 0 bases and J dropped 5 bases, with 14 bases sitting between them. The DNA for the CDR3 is TGCGCCAGCAGCTTGGGGCAGGGAAGGGGGACTGAAGCTTTCTTT. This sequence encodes CASSLGQGRGTEAFF.

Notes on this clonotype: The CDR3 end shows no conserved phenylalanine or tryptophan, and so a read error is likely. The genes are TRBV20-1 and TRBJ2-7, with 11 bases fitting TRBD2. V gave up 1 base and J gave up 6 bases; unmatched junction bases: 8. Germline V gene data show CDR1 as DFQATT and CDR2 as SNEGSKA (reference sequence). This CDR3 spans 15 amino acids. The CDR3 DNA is TGCAGTGCTAGAGGTGGTAGCGGGAGGGCTACCGAGCAGTACTAC. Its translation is CSARGGSGRATEQYY.

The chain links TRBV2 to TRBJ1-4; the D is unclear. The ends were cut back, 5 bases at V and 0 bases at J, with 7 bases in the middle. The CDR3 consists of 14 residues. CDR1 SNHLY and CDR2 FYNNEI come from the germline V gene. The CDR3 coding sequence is TGTGCCAGCAGTCCGAGATCAACTAATGAAAAACTGTTTTTT. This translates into CASSPRSTNEKLFF.

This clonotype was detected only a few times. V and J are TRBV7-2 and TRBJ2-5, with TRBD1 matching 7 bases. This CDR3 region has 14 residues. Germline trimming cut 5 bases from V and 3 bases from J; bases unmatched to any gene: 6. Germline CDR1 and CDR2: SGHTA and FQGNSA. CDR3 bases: TGTGCCAGCAGCCCCTCCGGGACAGAAGAGACCCAGTACTTC. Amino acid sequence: CASSPSGTEETQYF.

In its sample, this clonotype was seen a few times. CDR3 DNA: TGTGCCAGCACCCCTTCGGACCACTCTGGAAACACCATATATTTT. It translates to CASTPSDHSGNTIYF. This rearrangement joins TRBV28 to TRBJ1-3; D gene uncertain. CDR1 is MDHEN and CDR2 is SYDVKM in the germline V gene. With 7 bases removed from V and 0 bases from J, the gap between germline ends came to 13 bases. The CDR3 covers 15 residues.

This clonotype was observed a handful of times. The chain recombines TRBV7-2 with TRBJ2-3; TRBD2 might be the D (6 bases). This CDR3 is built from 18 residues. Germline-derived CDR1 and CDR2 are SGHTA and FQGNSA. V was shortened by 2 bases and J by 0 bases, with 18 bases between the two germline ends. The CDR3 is CASSLWGGRGLSTDTQYF. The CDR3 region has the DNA TGTGCCAGCAGCTTATGGGGCGGGCGGGGACTTAGCACAGATACGCAGTATTTT.

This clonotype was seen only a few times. CDR3 DNA sequence: TGTGCCACCAGTGACTCTGGGGGTGGCTCTGGAAACACCATATATTTT. This encodes CATSDSGGGSGNTIYF. The genes are TRBV24-1 and TRBJ1-3; D possibly corresponds to TRBD1 (5 bases). The germline CDR1 and CDR2 sequences are KGHDR and SFDVKD. This CDR3 is built from 16 residues. V lost 4 bases, J lost 0 bases, and 12 bases lay in between.

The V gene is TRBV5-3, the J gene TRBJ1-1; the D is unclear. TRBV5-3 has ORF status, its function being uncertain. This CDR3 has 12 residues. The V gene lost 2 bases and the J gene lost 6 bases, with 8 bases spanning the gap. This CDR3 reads CARSLRRAEAFF. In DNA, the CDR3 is TGTGCCAGAAGCTTACGGAGAGCTGAAGCTTTCTTT.

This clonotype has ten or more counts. The CDR3: CSARASYEQYF. CDR3 nucleotide sequence: TGCAGTGCTAGGGCTTCCTACGAGCAGTACTTC. The J gene is TRBJ2-7, the V gene TRBV20-1; D uncertain. Germline CDR1 is DFQATT and CDR2 is SNEGSKA (reference sequence). Trimming took 3 bases from V and 1 from J, leaving 4 bases between them. CDR3 size: 11 residues.

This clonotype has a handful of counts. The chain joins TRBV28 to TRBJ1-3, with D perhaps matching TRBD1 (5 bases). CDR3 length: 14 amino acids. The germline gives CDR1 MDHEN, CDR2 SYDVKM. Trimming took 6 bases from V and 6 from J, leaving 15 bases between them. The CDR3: CASRTYGGENTIYF. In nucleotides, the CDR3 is TGTGCCAGCAGAACATATGGGGGAGAAAACACCATATATTTT.

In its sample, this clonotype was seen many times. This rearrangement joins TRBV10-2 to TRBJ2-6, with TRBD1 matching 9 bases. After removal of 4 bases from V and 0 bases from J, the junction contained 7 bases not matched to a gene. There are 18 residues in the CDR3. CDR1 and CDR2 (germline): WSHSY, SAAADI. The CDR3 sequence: CASSVTGTGSSGANVLTF. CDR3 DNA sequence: TGCGCCAGCAGTGTGACCGGGACAGGGTCCTCTGGGGCCAACGTCCTGACTTTC.

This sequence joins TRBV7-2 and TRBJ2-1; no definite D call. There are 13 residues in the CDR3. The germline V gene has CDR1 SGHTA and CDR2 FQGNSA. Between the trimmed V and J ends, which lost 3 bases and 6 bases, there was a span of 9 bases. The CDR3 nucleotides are TGTGCCAGCAGCTTTGGAATGCGCAATGAGCAGTTCTTC. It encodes CASSFGMRNEQFF.

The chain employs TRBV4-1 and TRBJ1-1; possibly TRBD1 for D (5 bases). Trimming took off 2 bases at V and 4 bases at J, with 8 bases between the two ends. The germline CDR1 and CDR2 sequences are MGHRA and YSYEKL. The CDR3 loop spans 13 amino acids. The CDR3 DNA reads TGCGCCAGCAGCCAACGAGGGACCACTGAAGCTTTCTTT. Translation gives CASSQRGTTEAFF.

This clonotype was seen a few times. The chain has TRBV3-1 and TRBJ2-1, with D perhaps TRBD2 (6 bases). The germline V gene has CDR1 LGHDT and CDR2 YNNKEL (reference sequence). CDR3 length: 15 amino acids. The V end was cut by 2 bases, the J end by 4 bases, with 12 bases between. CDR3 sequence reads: CASSQMASEYNEQFF. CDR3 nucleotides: TGTGCCAGCAGCCAAATGGCTAGCGAGTACAATGAGCAGTTCTTC.

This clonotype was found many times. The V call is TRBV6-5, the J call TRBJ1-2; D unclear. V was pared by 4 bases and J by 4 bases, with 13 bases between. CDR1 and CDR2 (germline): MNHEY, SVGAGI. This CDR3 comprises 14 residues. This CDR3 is CASSSPGQTYGYTF. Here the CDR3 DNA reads TGTGCCAGCAGTTCCCCCGGGCAGACCTATGGCTACACCTTC.

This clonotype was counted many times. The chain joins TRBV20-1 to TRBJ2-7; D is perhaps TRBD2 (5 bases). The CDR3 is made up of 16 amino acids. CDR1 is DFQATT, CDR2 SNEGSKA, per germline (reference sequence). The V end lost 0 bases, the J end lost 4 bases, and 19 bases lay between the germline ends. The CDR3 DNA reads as TGCAGTGCTAGAGATTACCTAGCCAACACCCTGTACGAGCAGTACTTC. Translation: CSARDYLANTLYEQYF.

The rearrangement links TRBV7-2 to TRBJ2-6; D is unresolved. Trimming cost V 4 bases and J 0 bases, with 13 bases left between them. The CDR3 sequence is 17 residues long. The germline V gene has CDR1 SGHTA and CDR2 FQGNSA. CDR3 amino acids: CASSSSAQISGANVLTF. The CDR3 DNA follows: TGTGCCAGCAGCTCGTCAGCGCAGATCTCTGGGGCCAACGTCCTGACTTTC. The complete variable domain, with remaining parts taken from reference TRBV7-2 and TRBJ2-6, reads GAGVSQSPSNKVTEKGKDVELRCDPISGHTALYWYRQSLGQGLEFLIYFQGNSAPDKSGLPSDRFSAERTGGSVSTLTIQRTQQEDSAVYLCASSSSAQISGANVLTFGAGSRLTVL.

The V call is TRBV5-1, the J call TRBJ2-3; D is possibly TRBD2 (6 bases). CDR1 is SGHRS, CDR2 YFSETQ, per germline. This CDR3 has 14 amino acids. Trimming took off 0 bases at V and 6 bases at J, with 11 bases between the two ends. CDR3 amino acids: CASSLVGRGDTQYF. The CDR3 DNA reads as TGCGCCAGCAGCTTGGTCGGGAGAGGGGATACGCAGTATTTT.

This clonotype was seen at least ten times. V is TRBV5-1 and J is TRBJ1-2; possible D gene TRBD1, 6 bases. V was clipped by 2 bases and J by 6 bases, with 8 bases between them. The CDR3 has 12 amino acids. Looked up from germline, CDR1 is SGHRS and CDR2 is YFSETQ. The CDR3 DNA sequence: TGCGCCAGCAGCTTATCAGGGGATGGCTACACCTTC. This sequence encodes CASSLSGDGYTF. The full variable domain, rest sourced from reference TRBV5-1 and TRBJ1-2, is KAGVTQTPRYLIKTRGQQVTLSCSPISGHRSVSWYQQTPGQGLQFLFEYFSETQRNKGNFPGRFSGRQFSNSRSEMNVSTLELGDSALYLCASSLSGDGYTFGSGTRLTVV.

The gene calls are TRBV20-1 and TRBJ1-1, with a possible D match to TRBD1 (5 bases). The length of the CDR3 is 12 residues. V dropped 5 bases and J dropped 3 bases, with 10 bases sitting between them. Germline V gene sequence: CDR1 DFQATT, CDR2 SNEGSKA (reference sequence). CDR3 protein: CSAGGGDTEAFF. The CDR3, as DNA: TGCAGTGCTGGGGGAGGGGACACTGAAGCTTTCTTT.

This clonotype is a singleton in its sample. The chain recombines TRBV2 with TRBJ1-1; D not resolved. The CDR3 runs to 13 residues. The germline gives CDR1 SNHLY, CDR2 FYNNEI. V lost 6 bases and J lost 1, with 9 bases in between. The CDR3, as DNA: TGTGCCAGCAGGCAGGAGCAGAACACTGAAGCTTTCTTT. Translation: CASRQEQNTEAFF.

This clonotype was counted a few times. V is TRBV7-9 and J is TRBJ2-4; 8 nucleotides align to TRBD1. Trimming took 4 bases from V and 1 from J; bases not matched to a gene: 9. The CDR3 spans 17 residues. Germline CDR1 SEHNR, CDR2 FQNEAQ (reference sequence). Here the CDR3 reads CASSSSDRAGAKNIQYF. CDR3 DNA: TGTGCCAGCAGCTCCTCGGACAGGGCGGGGGCCAAAAACATTCAGTACTTC.

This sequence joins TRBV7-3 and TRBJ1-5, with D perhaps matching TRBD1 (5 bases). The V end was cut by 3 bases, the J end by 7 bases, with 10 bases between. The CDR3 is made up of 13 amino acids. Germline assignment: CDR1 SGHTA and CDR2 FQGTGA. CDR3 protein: CASSLGQGQPQHF. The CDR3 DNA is TGTGCCAGCAGCTTGGGGCAGGGACAGCCCCAGCATTTT.

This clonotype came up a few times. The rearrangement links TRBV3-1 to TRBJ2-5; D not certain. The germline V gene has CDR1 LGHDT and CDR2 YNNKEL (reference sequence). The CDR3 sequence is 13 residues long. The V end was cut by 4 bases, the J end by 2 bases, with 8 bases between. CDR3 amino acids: CASSLFLQETQYF. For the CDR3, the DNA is TGTGCCAGCAGCCTCTTTCTTCAAGAGACCCAGTACTTC.

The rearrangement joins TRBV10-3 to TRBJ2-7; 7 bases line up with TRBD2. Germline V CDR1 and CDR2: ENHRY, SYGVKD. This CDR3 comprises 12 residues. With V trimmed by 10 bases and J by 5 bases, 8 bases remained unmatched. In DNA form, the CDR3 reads TGTGCCACCCGGACTAGTAATGACGAGCAGTACTTC. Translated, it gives CATRTSNDEQYF.

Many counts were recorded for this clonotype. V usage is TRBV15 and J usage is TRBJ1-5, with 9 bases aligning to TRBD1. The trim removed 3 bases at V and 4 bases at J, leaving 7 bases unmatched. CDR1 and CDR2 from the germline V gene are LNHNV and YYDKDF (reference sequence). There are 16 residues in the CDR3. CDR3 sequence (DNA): TGTGCCACCAGCAGTATGGACAGGGGTAGGAATCAGCCCCAGCATTTT. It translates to CATSSMDRGRNQPQHF.

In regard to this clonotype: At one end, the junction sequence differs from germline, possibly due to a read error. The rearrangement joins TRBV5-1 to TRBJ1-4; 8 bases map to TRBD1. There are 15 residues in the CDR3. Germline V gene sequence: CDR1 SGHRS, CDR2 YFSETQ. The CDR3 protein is CASSLAGQGNEKLSF. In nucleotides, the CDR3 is TGCGCCAGCAGCTTGGCCGGACAGGGTAATGAAAAACTGTCTTTT.

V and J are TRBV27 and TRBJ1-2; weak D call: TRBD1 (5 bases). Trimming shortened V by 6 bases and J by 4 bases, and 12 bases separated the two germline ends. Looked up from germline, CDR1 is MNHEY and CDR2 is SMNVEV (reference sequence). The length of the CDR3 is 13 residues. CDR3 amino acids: CASRRDPRYGYTF. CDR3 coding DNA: TGTGCCAGCAGGCGGGACCCTCGCTATGGCTACACCTTC.

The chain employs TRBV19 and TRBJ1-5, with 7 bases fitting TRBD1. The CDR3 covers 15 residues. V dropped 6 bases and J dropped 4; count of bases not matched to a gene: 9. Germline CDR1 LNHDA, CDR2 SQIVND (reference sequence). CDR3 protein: CASRRGQGGNQPQHF. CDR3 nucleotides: TGTGCCAGTAGGAGGGGGCAAGGAGGGAATCAGCCCCAGCATTTT.